Each of the 5 T cell receptor beta chains below was sequenced from the same sample in a study of shared clonotypes between healthy human individuals. Data came from immunoSEQ multiplex PCR; TCRdb stores just in-frame clones and leaves some out. The sample shows approximately 640,000 clones, less than 95% of them seen only once. Material: memory CD8+ T cells from PBMCs. The subset denotes: CD45RO+ cells pooled with CCR7-negative TemRA cells. The source is a man between 18 and 29 years old in good health. Some clones in this sample may be carry-over from other donors' samples.

The rearrangement uses TRBV5-4 and TRBJ1-1; D is unresolved. The germline gives CDR1 SGHNT, CDR2 YYREEE (reference sequence). V was shortened by 1 base and J by 0 bases, with 7 bases between the two germline ends. CDR3 size: 14 residues. For the CDR3, the DNA is TGTGCCAGCAGCTTGAGGGCCCTGAACACTGAAGCTTTCTTT. Residues: CASSLRALNTEAFF.

V and J are TRBV7-9 and TRBJ1-5; TRBD1 agrees at 9 bases. Germline CDR1 and CDR2: SEHNR and FQNEAQ (reference sequence). Unmatched junction bases numbered 13, after V lost 1 base and J lost 6 bases. The length of the CDR3 is 18 residues. CDR3 protein: CASSLVSVGQGASQPQHF. In DNA form, the CDR3 reads TGTGCCAGCAGCTTAGTTTCGGTGGGACAGGGCGCGAGTCAGCCCCAGCATTTT.

The chain employs TRBV6-6 and TRBJ2-3; D perhaps matches TRBD2 (5 bases). Trimming stripped 7 bases from V and 4 bases from J, with 15 bases between. The CDR3 is made up of 14 amino acids. CDR1 is MNHNY and CDR2 is SVGAGI in the germline V gene (reference sequence). The CDR3 sequence is CASTPARVADTQYF. The CDR3 DNA follows: TGTGCCAGCACCCCGGCGAGGGTGGCAGATACGCAGTATTTT.

The chain couples TRBV27 to TRBJ1-2; D is perhaps TRBD1 (6 bases). The germline V and J ends were trimmed by 5 bases and 2 bases, with 18 bases remaining between them. The CDR3 is 16 amino acids. The germline V gene encodes CDR1 MNHEY and CDR2 SMNVEV (reference sequence). Written as DNA, the CDR3 is TGTGCCAGCAGTACCACCCCGGGACAAATCAACTATGGCTACACCTTC. Protein sequence: CASSTTPGQINYGYTF.

This sequence joins TRBV6-5 and TRBJ1-1; 8 bases fit TRBD1. The trim removed 4 bases at V and 0 bases at J, leaving 4 bases unmatched. Per the germline V gene, CDR1 is MNHEY and CDR2 is SVGAGI. This CDR3 comprises 15 residues. CDR3 nucleotides: TGTGCCAGCAGTTCCCGACAGGGGATGAACACTGAAGCTTTCTTT. It encodes CASSSRQGMNTEAFF.